This T cell receptor beta chain was retrieved from a study of cytomegalovirus exposure and HLA in healthy donors. The CDR3 has 14 amino acids. The ends were cut back, 2 bases at V and 12 bases at J, with 19 bases in the middle. The germline V gene encodes CDR1 LGHNA and CDR2 YNFKEQ. The PCR was carried out with 60 Vbeta primers and 13 Jbeta primers. Profiling relied on immunoSEQ multiplex PCR, and the TCRdb table lists in-frame clones only, not all of them. This table has 120,000 to 150,000 clones, more than 75% appearing once. Study-wide results and limits: Altogether, 164 TCR beta chains were recorded as cytomegalovirus-associated. Among immune exposure information, only CMV serostatus was available.

For this clone: Its antigen is unknown.

V usage is TRBV4-2 and J usage is TRBJ1-1; D uncertain. The sequenced sample consisted of PBMCs. This clonotype originated in a male donor in good health and CMV-seronegative. CDR3 residues: CASSQRVEGLRTFF. The CDR3 nucleotides are TGTGCCAGCAGCCAAAGGGTAGAGGGCCTAAGGACTTTCTTT.